The TCR beta chain under discussion was sequenced for a study of T cells after yellow fever vaccination. About this clonotype: The antigen is not known.

Study-wide results and limits: Most primary-vaccination clones recurred post-booster (approximately 95% CD4, over 70% CD8).

The CDR3 length is 14 residues. Deletions cut 0 bases from V and 5 bases from J, with 11 bases between. Per germline, CDR1 DFQATT and CDR2 SNEGSKA (reference sequence). TCRdb reprocessed the 5' RACE reads via MiXCR and lists one record per CDR3 protein. Among 500,000 to 650,000 distinct CDR3 sequences listed, 9% to 15% were seen once. The TCR comes from a man aged 30 to 45 who received the YFV17D yellow fever vaccine. The material was PBMCs, obtained on the day of the yellow fever booster vaccination. The chain employs TRBV20-1 and TRBJ2-1; D unresolved. The CDR3 protein is CSARDPRSDNEQFF. The CDR3 coding sequence is TGCAGTGCTAGAGATCCACGTTCGGACAATGAGCAGTTCTTC.